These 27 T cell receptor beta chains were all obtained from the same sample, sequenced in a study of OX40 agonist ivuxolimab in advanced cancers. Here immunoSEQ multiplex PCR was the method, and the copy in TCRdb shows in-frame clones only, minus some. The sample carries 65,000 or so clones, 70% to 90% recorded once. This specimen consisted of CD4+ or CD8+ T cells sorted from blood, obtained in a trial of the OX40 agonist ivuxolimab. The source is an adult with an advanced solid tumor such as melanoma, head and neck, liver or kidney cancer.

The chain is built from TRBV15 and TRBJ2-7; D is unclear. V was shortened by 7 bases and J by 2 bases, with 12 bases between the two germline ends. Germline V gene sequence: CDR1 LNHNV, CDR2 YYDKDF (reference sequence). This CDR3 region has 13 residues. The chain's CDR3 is CATNSHGTYEQYF. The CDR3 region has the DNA TGTGCCACCAACTCCCACGGCACCTACGAGCAGTACTTC.

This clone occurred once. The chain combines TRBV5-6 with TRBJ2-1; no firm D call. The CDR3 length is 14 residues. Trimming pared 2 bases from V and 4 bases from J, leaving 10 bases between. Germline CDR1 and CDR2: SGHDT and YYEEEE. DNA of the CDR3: TGTGCCAGCAGCTTACGACGGCTATACAATGAGCAGTTCTTC. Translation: CASSLRRLYNEQFF.

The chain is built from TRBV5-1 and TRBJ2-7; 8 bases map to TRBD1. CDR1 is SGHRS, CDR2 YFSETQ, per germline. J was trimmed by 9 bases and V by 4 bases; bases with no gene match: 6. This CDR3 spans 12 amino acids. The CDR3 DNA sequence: TGCGCCAGCAGCCCAGGACAGGGACGGCAGTACTTC. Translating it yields CASSPGQGRQYF.

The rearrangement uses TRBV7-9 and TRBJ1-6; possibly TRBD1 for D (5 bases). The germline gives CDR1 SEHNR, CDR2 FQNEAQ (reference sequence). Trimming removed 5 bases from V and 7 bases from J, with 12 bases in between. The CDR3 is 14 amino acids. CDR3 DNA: TGTGCCAGCAGCCCCGGGACCAAGAATTCACCCCTCCACTTT. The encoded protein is CASSPGTKNSPLHF. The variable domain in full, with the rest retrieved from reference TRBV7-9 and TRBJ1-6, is DTGVSQNPRHKITKRGQNVTFRCDPISEHNRLYWYRQTLGQGPEFLTYFQNEAQLEKSRLLSDRFSAERPKGSFSTLEIQRTEQGDSAMYLCASSPGTKNSPLHFGNGTRLTVT.

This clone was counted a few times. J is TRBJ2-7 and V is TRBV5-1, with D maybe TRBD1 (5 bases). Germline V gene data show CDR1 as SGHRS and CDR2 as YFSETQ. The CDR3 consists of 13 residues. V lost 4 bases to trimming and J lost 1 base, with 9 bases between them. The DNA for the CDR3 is TGCGCCAGCAGCCCGGACAATTCCTACGAGCAGTACTTC. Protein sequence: CASSPDNSYEQYF.

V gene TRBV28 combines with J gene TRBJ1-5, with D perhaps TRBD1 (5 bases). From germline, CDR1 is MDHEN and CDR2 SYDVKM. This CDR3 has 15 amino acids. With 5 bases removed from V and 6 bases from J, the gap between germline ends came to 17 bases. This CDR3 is CASSALGGGSQPQHF. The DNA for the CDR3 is TGTGCCAGCAGTGCCCTAGGTGGGGGTAGTCAGCCCCAGCATTTT.

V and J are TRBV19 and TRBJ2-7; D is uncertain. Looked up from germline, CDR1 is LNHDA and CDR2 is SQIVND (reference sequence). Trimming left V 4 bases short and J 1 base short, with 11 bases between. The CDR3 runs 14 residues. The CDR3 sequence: CASSSPLHSYEQYF. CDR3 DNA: TGTGCCAGTAGTAGCCCCCTCCATTCCTACGAGCAGTACTTC.

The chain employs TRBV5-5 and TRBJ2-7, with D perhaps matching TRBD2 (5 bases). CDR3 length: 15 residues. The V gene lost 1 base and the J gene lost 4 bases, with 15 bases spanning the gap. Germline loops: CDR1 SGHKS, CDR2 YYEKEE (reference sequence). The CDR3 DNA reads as TGTGCCAGCAGCTTGTCAGGATCCGGGATTTACGAGCAGTACTTC. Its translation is CASSLSGSGIYEQYF.

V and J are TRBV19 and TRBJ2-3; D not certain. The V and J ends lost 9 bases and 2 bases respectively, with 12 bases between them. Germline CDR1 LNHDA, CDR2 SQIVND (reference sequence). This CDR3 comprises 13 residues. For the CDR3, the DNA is TGTGCCAGCCACAACCTCGTCACAGATACGCAGTATTTT. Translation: CASHNLVTDTQYF.

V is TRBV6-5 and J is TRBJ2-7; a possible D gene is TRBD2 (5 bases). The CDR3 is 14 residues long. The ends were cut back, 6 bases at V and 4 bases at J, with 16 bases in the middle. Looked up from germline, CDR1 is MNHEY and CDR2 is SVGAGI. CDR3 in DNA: TGTGCCAGCAGACGGGGTCCGACGGGGTACGAGCAGTACTTC. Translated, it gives CASRRGPTGYEQYF.

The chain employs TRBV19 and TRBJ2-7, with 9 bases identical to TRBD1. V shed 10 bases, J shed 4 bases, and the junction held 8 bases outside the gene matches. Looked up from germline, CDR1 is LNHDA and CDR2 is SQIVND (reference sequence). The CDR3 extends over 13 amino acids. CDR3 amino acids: CAKWDREIYEQYF. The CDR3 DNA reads TGTGCCAAGTGGGACAGGGAGATATACGAGCAGTACTTC.

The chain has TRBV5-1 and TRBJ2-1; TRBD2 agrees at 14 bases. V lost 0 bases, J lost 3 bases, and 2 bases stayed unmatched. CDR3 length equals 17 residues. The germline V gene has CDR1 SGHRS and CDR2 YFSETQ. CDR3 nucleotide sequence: TGCGCCAGCAGCTTGGAAGGGACTAGCGGGGGCTACAATGAGCAGTTCTTC. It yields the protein CASSLEGTSGGYNEQFF.

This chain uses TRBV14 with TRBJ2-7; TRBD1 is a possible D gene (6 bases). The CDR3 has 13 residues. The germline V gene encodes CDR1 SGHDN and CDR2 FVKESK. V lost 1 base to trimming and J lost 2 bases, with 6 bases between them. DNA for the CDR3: TGTGCCAGCAGCCAAGGGACAGCCTACGAGCAGTACTTC. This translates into CASSQGTAYEQYF. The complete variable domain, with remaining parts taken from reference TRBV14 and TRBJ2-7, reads EAGVTQFPSHSVIEKGQTVTLRCDPISGHDNLYWYRRVMGKEIKFLLHFVKESKQDESGMPNNRFLAERTGGTYSTLKVQPAELEDSGVYFCASSQGTAYEQYFGPGTRLTVT.

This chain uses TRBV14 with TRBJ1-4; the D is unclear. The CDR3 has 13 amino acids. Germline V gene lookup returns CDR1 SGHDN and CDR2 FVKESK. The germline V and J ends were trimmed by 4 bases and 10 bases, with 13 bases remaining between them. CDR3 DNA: TGTGCCAGCAGCCCCGACATCTACGGAAAACTGTTTTTT. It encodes CASSPDIYGKLFF.

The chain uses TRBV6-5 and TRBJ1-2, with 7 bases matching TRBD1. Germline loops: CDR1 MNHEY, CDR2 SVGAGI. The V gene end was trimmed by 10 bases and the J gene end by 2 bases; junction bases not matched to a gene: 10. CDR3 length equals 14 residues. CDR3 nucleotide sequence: TGTGCCATCCGAGGAGGGGGCTTCAACTATGGCTACACCTTC. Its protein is CAIRGGGFNYGYTF.

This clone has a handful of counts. The CDR3 DNA reads as TGTGCCAGCTCACCATCTCAAACGGATACTAATGAAAAACTGTTTTTT. Protein: CASSPSQTDTNEKLFF. The J gene is TRBJ1-4, the V gene TRBV18; D gene unclear. Germline V gene lookup returns CDR1 KGHSH and CDR2 LQKENI. V lost 2 bases to trimming and J lost 2 bases, with 12 bases between them. CDR3 length equals 16 residues.

The CDR3: CASSPRGTYNEQFF. Written as DNA, the CDR3 is TGTGCCAGCAGCCCCCGGGGAACCTACAATGAGCAGTTCTTC. The chain links TRBV7-2 to TRBJ2-1, with D possibly being TRBD2 (5 bases). The CDR3 consists of 14 residues. V lost 5 bases and J 2 bases, leaving 10 bases between the germline ends. Germline V gene data show CDR1 as SGHTA and CDR2 as FQGNSA.

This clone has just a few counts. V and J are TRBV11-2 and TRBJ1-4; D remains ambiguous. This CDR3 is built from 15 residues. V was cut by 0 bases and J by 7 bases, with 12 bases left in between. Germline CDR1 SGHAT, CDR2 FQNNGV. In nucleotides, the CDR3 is TGTGCCAGCAGCTTAGAATTTCCCCGGGTTGAAAAACTGTTTTTT. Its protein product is CASSLEFPRVEKLFF.

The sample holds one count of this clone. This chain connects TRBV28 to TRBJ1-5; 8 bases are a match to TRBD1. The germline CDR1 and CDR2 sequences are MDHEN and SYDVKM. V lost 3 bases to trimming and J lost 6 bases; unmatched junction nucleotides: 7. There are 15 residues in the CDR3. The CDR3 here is CASSLLGTGGQPQHF. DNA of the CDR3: TGTGCCAGCAGTTTGTTAGGGACAGGAGGTCAGCCCCAGCATTTT.

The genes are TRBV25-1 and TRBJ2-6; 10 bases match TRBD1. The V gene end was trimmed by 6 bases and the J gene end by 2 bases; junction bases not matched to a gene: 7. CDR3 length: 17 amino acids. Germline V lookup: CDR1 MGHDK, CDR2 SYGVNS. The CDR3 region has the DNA TGTGCCAGCAGGGGACAGGGGATGGGGACTGGGGCCAACGTCCTGACTTTC. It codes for CASRGQGMGTGANVLTF.

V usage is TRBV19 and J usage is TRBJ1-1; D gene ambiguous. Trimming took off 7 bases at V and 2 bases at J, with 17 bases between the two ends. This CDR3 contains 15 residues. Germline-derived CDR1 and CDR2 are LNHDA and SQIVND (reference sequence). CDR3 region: CASTPPRTPNTEAFF. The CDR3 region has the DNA TGTGCCAGTACCCCCCCCCGGACCCCCAACACTGAAGCTTTCTTT.

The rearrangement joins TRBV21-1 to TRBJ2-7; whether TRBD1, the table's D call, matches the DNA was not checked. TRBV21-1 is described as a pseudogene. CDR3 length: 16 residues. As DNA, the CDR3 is TGTGCCAGCAGCAGGGAACCGGGACAGGGTAACTACGAGCAGTACTTC. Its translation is CASSREPGQGNYEQYF.

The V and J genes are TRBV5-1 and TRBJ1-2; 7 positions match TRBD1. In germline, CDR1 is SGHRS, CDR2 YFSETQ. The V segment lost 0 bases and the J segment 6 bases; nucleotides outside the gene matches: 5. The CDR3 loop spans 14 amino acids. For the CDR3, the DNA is TGCGCCAGCAGCTTGGAGGGGGCTTATGATGGCTACACCTTC. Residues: CASSLEGAYDGYTF.

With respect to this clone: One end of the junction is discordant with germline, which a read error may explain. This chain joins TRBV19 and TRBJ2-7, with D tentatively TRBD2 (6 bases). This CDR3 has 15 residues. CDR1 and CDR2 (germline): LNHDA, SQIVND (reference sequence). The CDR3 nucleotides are TGTGCCAGTAAAGGGCCGGGAGAAAAATCCTACGAGCAGTGCTTC. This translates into CASKGPGEKSYEQCF.

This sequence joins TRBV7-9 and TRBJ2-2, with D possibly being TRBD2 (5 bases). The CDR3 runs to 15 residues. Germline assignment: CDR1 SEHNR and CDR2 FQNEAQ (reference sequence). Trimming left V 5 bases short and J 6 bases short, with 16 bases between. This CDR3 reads CASSKLTGVAGELFF. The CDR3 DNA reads TGTGCCAGCAGCAAGCTAACCGGGGTTGCCGGGGAGCTGTTTTTT. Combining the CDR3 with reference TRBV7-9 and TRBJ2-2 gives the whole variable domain DTGVSQNPRHKITKRGQNVTFRCDPISEHNRLYWYRQTLGQGPEFLTYFQNEAQLEKSRLLSDRFSAERPKGSFSTLEIQRTEQGDSAMYLCASSKLTGVAGELFFGEGSRLTVL.

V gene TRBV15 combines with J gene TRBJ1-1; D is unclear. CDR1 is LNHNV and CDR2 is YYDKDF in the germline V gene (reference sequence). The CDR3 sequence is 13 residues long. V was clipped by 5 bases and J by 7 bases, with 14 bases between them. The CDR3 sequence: CATSPMRMFEAFF. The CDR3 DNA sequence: TGTGCCACCAGCCCCATGAGAATGTTTGAAGCTTTCTTT.

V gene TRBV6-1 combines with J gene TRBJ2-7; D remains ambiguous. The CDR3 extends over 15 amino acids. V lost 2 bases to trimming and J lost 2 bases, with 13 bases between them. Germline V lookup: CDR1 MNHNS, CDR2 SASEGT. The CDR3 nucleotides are TGTGCCAGCAGTGAATCCGCAAGTGGGCCCTACGAGCAGTACTTC. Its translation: CASSESASGPYEQYF.